This is a list of T cell receptor beta chains from one sample in a study of patients and donors after allogeneic stem cell transplantation. MiXCR, applied by TCRdb to the RT-PCR reads, yields one record per CDR3 protein. The sample holds 150,000 to 200,000 distinct CDR3 sequences, approximately 22% seen once. The specimen sequenced was blood, either unsorted or a sorted T cell fraction (not recorded which). These receptors all stem from a human donor who was either an allogeneic HSCT recipient or a stem cell or donor lymphocyte infusion donor (not recorded which). It is not recorded whose cells these are; they may come from a transplant donor. CDR3s include the opening cysteine and the closing phenylalanine or tryptophan. A D gene is named only where the DNA matches it firmly. Expanded clones get a size class; other rows say once, few or many, or leave the size out.

>TRBV30|NA|NA|TRBJ1-3
TGTGCCTGGAGCTCCGCGGGGGGGCTTGGAAACACCATATATTTT
CAWSSAGGLGNTIYF
>TRBV27|few|NA|TRBJ1-1
TGTGCCAGCAGTCGTTCCCCAGGGCCCAAAGCTTTCTTT
CASSRSPGPKAFF
>TRBV10-3|few|NA|TRBJ1-4
TGTGCCATCAGTGAGTCGAGGGGCTCTAATGAAAAACTGTTTTTT
CAISESRGSNEKLFF
>TRBV5-5|NA|TRBD2|TRBJ2-7
TGTGCCAGCAGTCCGGGACTAGCGGAGATTACCTACGAGCAGTACTTC
CASSPGLAEITYEQYF
>TRBV20-1|few|TRBD1|TRBJ2-7
TGCAGTGCTACACCGGGACAGGGGAGATACGAGCAGTACTTC
CSATPGQGRYEQYF
>TRBV19|NA|TRBD1|TRBJ2-7
TGTGCCAGTAGTATGAACCCGACAGGGATCGAGCAGTACTTC
CASSMNPTGIEQYF
>TRBV18|few|NA|TRBJ2-5
TGTGCCAGCTCACTACACCGGGACAACCAAGAGACCCAGTACTTC
CASSLHRDNQETQYF
>TRBV27|NA|TRBD1|TRBJ1-5
TGTGCCAGCGGGACTAGGACAGGCGCCTCAAGTTGGCCCCAGCATTTT
CASGTRTGASSWPQHF
>TRBV7-2|many|TRBD1|TRBJ1-1
TGTGCCAGCAGCTGGTACAGGGGGCTGGCTGGGACTGAAGCTTTCTTT
CASSWYRGLAGTEAFF
>TRBV5-1|few|NA|TRBJ1-1
TGCGCCAGCAGCCAGACTGGGGCCAGCCCCAGTGGCACTGAAGCTTTCTTT
CASSQTGASPSGTEAFF